A single sample is the source of the 13 T cell receptor beta chains below, sequenced in a study of T cells in Graves' hyperthyroidism and ophthalmopathy. Amplification of TCR beta CDR3 regions used RNA as the template. A set of HTBI primers served as the primers for a first-round RT-PCR of the TCR CDR3. Using its own MiXCR run on the multiplex PCR reads, TCRdb lists one record per CDR3 protein. The sample holds a few hundred thousand distinct CDR3 sequences, 46% seen once. The sample consisted of peripheral blood or thyroid tissue (not recorded which). Receptors were obtained from a woman between 18 and 30 years old with Graves' hyperthyroidism.

This clonotype was observed many times. The rearrangement joins TRBV4-1 to TRBJ1-2; D call uncertain. The germline gives CDR1 MGHRA, CDR2 YSYEKL. The CDR3 is made up of 15 amino acids. V gave up 1 base and J gave up 3 bases, with 12 bases separating them. The CDR3 here is CASSQGGVHDYGYTF. In DNA form, the CDR3 reads TGCGCCAGCAGCCAAGGTGGTGTGCATGACTATGGCTACACCTTC.

This sequence joins TRBV25-1 and TRBJ2-5; 7 bases line up with TRBD1. V lost 2 bases and J lost 2; bases outside the gene matches: 2. Germline CDR1 MGHDK, CDR2 SYGVNS. The CDR3 loop spans 14 amino acids. In DNA form, the CDR3 reads TGTGCCAGCAGTGAACCAGGGGGACAAGAGACCCAGTACTTC. Encoded protein: CASSEPGGQETQYF.

This clonotype was observed at least ten times. The V gene is TRBV7-9, the J gene TRBJ1-3; a weak D match, TRBD1 (5 bases). Germline CDR1 is SEHNR and CDR2 is FQNEAQ (reference sequence). V was pared by 8 bases and J by 0 bases, with 11 bases between. The CDR3 consists of 14 residues. Here the CDR3 reads CASGARNSGNTIYF. The CDR3 nucleotides read TGTGCCAGCGGGGCGAGGAACTCTGGAAACACCATATATTTT.

A few counts support this clonotype. The rearrangement joins TRBV12-3 or TRBV12-4 to TRBJ2-3; the D is unclear. The CDR3 has 12 amino acids. Trimming shortened V by 5 bases and J by 4 bases, and 7 bases separated the two germline ends. The CDR3 DNA reads as TGTGCCAGCAGTCTCGTAGCAGATACGCAGTATTTT. Protein: CASSLVADTQYF.

The chain is built from TRBV20-1 and TRBJ1-6; 9 nucleotides align to TRBD1. The CDR3 totals 15 residues. V lost 1 base to trimming and J lost 6 bases; unmatched junction nucleotides: 4. Germline CDR1 DFQATT, CDR2 SNEGSKA (reference sequence). Here the CDR3 DNA reads TGCAGTGCTAGAGTCCCACAGGGGGCTAATTCACCCCTCCACTTT. As protein: CSARVPQGANSPLHF.

The CDR3 DNA sequence: TGTGCCAGCAGCTTAAATGGGGGGAACAATTCACCCCTCCACTTT. The encoded protein is CASSLNGGNNSPLHF. The rearrangement links TRBV7-3 to TRBJ1-6; tentatively, D is TRBD1 (5 bases). Germline assignment: CDR1 SGHTA and CDR2 FQGTGA. The germline V and J ends were trimmed by 1 base and 7 bases, with 11 bases remaining between them. The CDR3 is 15 residues long.

The genes are TRBV7-9 and TRBJ2-2; D is undetermined. The CDR3 has 13 amino acids. The V end was cut by 3 bases, the J end by 9 bases, with 11 bases between. The germline V gene has CDR1 SEHNR and CDR2 FQNEAQ (reference sequence). This chain's CDR3 is CASSLGSYRELFF. In DNA, the CDR3 is TGTGCCAGCAGCTTGGGGTCCTACAGGGAGCTGTTTTTT.

This clonotype was seen ten or more times. The rearrangement links TRBV7-7 to TRBJ2-1; 14 bases match TRBD2. Per the germline V gene, CDR1 is SSHAT and CDR2 is FNYEAQ (reference sequence). There are 15 residues in the CDR3. With 5 bases clipped from V and 8 bases from J, the junction kept 5 bases outside the gene matches. This chain's CDR3 is CASSLGTSGSDEQFF. The CDR3 DNA reads TGTGCCAGCAGCCTAGGGACTAGCGGGAGTGATGAGCAGTTCTTC.

Turning to this clonotype: It may be a read error: a sequence one base away is much more abundant. The chain uses TRBV5-6 and TRBJ1-1; TRBD1 matches at 7 bases. CDR1 is SGHDT, CDR2 YYEEEE, per germline. CDR3 length: 15 residues. The chain's CDR3 is CASRFRTGVYTEVFF. CDR3 coding DNA: TGTGCCAGCAGATTTCGAACAGGGGTATACACTGAAGTTTTCTTT.

About this clonotype itself: As the CDR3 is not closed by the conserved phenylalanine or tryptophan, this likely results from a read error. This chain joins TRBV4-3 and TRBJ1-5, with TRBD1 as a possible D gene (5 bases). Germline CDR1 LGHNA, CDR2 YSLEER. The CDR3 has 15 amino acids. The V gene lost 0 bases and the J gene lost 9 bases, with 15 bases spanning the gap. DNA for the CDR3: TGCGCCAGCAGCCAAGATATGGGGGGTGGATGGCCCCAGCATTCT. Translating gives CASSQDMGGGWPQHS.

The V call is TRBV20-1, the J call TRBJ1-4; 12 bases are shared with TRBD1. Trimming removed 3 bases from V and 7 bases from J; junction bases left unmatched: 12. CDR1 DFQATT and CDR2 SNEGSKA come from the germline V gene (reference sequence). The CDR3 covers 17 residues. The CDR3 DNA is TGCAGTGCTAGGCAACCGGGACAGGGGGCTCATGGTGAAAAACTGTTTTTT. Residues: CSARQPGQGAHGEKLFF.

The V and J genes are TRBV7-2 and TRBJ2-5, with TRBD2 matching 11 bases. V gave up 6 bases and J gave up 2 bases; unmatched junction bases: 5. CDR1 and CDR2 (germline): SGHTA, FQGNSA. This CDR3 spans 15 amino acids. The CDR3 coding sequence is TGTGCCAGCAGTCGACTAGCGGGGAAACAAGAGACCCAGTACTTC. Amino acids: CASSRLAGKQETQYF.

The rearrangement joins TRBV2 to TRBJ2-7; D might be TRBD1 (5 bases). The ends were cut back, 11 bases at V and 8 bases at J, with 22 bases in the middle. Germline CDR1 reads SNHLY; CDR2 reads FYNNEI. The CDR3 sequence is 13 residues long. CDR3 residues: CAGNAGWRNKQYF. The CDR3 DNA reads TGTGCCGGCAATGCAGGGTGGCGGAACAAGCAGTACTTC.